This TCR beta chain is drawn from a study of tumor-infiltrating lymphocytes in primary liver carcinoma (dated by TCRdb to the late 2010s). As for the study more broadly: Of the five patients (three men and two women, aged 30 to 69 years), four had hepatocellular carcinoma and one had combined HCC and intrahepatic cholangiocarcinoma. Samples yielded roughly 3.65 to 7.5 million productive TCRbeta reads; read depth did not differ significantly between tissue types. Agilent mRNA microarray profiling was performed on the approximately 25 tumor region samples to relate TCRbeta repertoire diversity to the local molecular phenotype. The five patients had tumors of stage T1-T3 N0M0, with maximum diameters ranging from 4.2 to 10 cm. Reproducibility between technical replicate repertoires was high, with correlation coefficients above 0.95 and mean shared-clone rates roughly 0.87. For each liver tumor, the study sampled five regions along with adjacent normal tissue and blood, and applied TCRbeta repertoire sequencing, expression microarrays and whole-exome sequencing. A total of approximately 35 specimens from 5 patients, comprising 25 or so tumor regions, 5 adjacent noncancerous liver tissues and 5 peripheral blood samples, were covered by TCRbeta repertoire sequencing.

Total RNA and DNA were co-extracted from around 20-30 mg of bulk tissue with the AllPrep DNA/RNA mini kit, without cell sorting. A few patients with histopathologically diagnosed primary liver carcinoma underwent surgical resection in China between 2015 and 2016. Chronic HBV infection was present in the patients, and the patients were treatment-naive at sampling. Each tumor was sampled at five spatially separated regions: the tumor centre plus the superior, inferior, left-lateral and right-lateral poles. Histology showed that every tumor sample contained more than 85% viable tumor cells. Fresh tumor and adjacent tissue pieces were bisected; one half was stored in RNAlater at -80°C, the other sent for histology. Results and caveats for the whole study, not just this receptor: With just a handful of patients in the study, the authors point out that the findings should be validated in a larger study. Because only the TCR beta chain was sequenced and unpaired alpha chains were not captured, true repertoire diversity is likely underestimated. Because the samples were bulk and unsorted, CD4+ and CD8+ T cell repertoires could not be compared. Only about 7-24% of top clones were found in all five regions of a tumor, suggesting spatial heterogeneity of tumor-infiltrating T cells. Pairs of tumor regions showed greater repertoire overlap (mean around 35%) than tumor-adjacent pairs (roughly 17%) or tumor-blood pairs (about 15%), which is consistent with antigen-driven expansion. The top 250 clones accounted for a significantly greater share of the repertoire in tumors than in blood (p = 0.039).

The germline V gene provides CDR1 SGHAT and CDR2 FQNNGV. A total of 16 residues make up the CDR3, ends included. Using a constant-region primer and ProtoScript II reverse transcriptase, TCRbeta-specific cDNA was reverse-transcribed from 400 to 550 ng total RNA. TCRbeta libraries were built with three nested multiplex PCR rounds, a slightly modified ARM-PCR procedure. Each of the first two PCR rounds ran for approximately 10 cycles using multiplex TRBV1-TRBV30 forward primers together with a Cbeta reverse primer. A final 25-cycle PCR with Deep VentR polymerase added sample barcodes and Illumina adapters. Before sequencing, amplicons of 200-500 bp were purified from gel using a QIAquick gel extraction kit. The TCRbeta amplicons were sequenced with 250-bp paired-end reads on an Illumina HiSeq 2500. From the authors' description of their analysis: Quality trimming of reads was performed with Trimmomatic v0.33, and paired reads were merged with FLASH v1.2.11 so that full CDR3 sequences could be recovered. MiGEC v1.2.1b assigned V, D and J germline segments to the rearranged TCRbeta sequences. VDJtools v1.0.0 computed clonotype statistics and Shannon-Wiener diversity indices. Except for diversity analysis, only the 250 most abundant clonotypes of each sample were used in subsequent analyses to reduce sampling bias. Using fastp trimming at Q25 and MiXCR clonotype assembly, TCRdb reanalyzed the public sequencing data and kept in-frame beta chains. Rows with a matching CDR3 protein are joined into one entry that keeps the most common DNA and genes. The V and J calls come from TCRdb's annotation, not from the publication. This sample lists 95,000 to 150,000 distinct CDR3 sequences; around 62% were detected once. Of the sample, around 9% is held by the ten largest clones.

Concerning this clonotype itself: Its target antigen remains unknown. As the CDR3 is not closed by the conserved phenylalanine or tryptophan, this likely results from a read error. The DNA is omitted, as the CDR3 cannot be located on it reliably, and the CDR3 follows TCRdb's listing.

This clonotype was obtained from a woman aged 55-69 years with primary liver carcinoma and hepatitis B virus infection. Sequenced input: liver tumor tissue from sampling region 1. This specimen's cell subset or site label, interpreted: tumor region T1, superior pole. The rearrangement combines TRBV11-2 with TRBJ2-7; TRBD2 was called by the table and not checked on the DNA. The CDR3 is CASTTPGREARWEQYL.